The clone carrying this T cell receptor (beta chain) has only one observation. The germline CDR1 and CDR2 sequences are SGHTA and FQGNSA. The CDR3 has 13 amino acids. V gave up 1 base and J gave up 3 bases, with 7 bases separating them. The sample is drawn from a study of OX40 agonist ivuxolimab in advanced cancers. Generated by immunoSEQ multiplex PCR, the TCRdb table keeps only in-frame clones and is missing some. In the table there are about 93,000 clones, roughly 90% of which are singletons. The receptor was isolated from an adult with an advanced solid tumor such as melanoma, head and neck, liver or kidney cancer. The specimen comprised CD4+ or CD8+ T cells sorted from blood, sampled in a trial of the OX40 agonist ivuxolimab. The chain couples TRBV7-2 to TRBJ2-7; D unresolved. CDR3 sequence: CASSLVGHYEQYF. The CDR3 DNA follows: TGTGCCAGCAGCTTAGTAGGGCACTACGAGCAGTACTTC.